This T cell receptor (beta chain) was recovered during a study of blood T cell repertoires in COVID-19 (dated by TCRdb to the early 2020s). A note on the overall study: Samples from collaborators originated in the United States, Italy and Spain and spanned both the acute and convalescent phases of COVID-19. The material from the prospective study consisted of cDNA or gDNA derived from T cells, B-cell-depleted T cells, or PBMCs. Deeply sampled blood TCRbeta repertoires from subjects exposed to, actively infected with, or recovered from COVID-19 were included in the dataset. The repertoires were made available in a free public database intended to serve as a resource for research on the immune response to SARS-CoV-2. The samples were drawn from two sources: the first 160 participants of the ongoing ImmuneRACE study, and fewer than 1,500 subjects contributed by 6 global collaborators. Nearly every sample came with metadata listing a de-identified subject ID, COVID-19 status, age in years and sex. HLA class I and class II types, where available, came from metadata supplied by the sample provider rather than from assay-based typing. Study-level results and caveats: The amount of clinical and demographic metadata varied by source and participant and was provided uncurated.

The germline V gene (reference sequence) sets CDR1 to SEHNR and CDR2 to FQNEAQ. The CDR3, cysteine through phenylalanine, is 14 amino acids long. Just CDR3 DNA is preserved here, 42 bases in frame from base 1. V gives up 1 base and J gives up 5 bases, and the segment between their germline ends measures 8 bases. TCRbeta CDR3 regions were amplified from genomic DNA by means of the immunoSEQ Assay, a bias-controlled multiplex PCR. Per the source publication's procedure: The number of nucleated cells in each sample was estimated by amplification of reference gene primers within the assay. Sequence reads were collapsed and filtered to measure the absolute abundance of every unique TCRbeta CDR3 rearrangement. For each sample, productive Simpson clonality was calculated as the square root of Simpson's diversity index across productive rearrangements. TCRdb stores this immuneACCESS table with in-frame sequences only. Part of the clones is absent; in the studies checked, under half of the shortfall reflects unresolved V genes, and no reason is known for the rest. V and J calls and clone size are those listed in that table; D and trimming were worked out from the DNA. A total of over 250,000 clones appear in this sample, 88% of them only once. The ten top clones hold 0.65% to 0.9% of the sample.

Each collaborating institution followed its own protocols to collect whole blood in K2EDTA tubes. Collaborator samples were shipped for TCRbeta analysis as frozen whole blood, isolated PBMCs, or DNA extracted from either sample type. A word on this clone: The antigen it recognizes is unknown. There are no base qualities to consult, and no much larger clone falls within one base.

The chain couples TRBV7-9 to TRBJ1-4; the D gene is unclear. The TCR sequence derives from a woman in her 30s with acute or convalescent COVID-19. The sequenced sample was peripheral blood. The CDR3 region: CASSLGQENEKLFF. The sequenced DNA is TGTGCCAGCAGCTTAGGTCAGGAAAATGAAAAACTGTTTTTT.